This TCR beta chain is drawn from a study of metastatic and nonmetastatic thyroid tumors. At the level of the study: From malignant and benign thyroid patients, repertoires in blood and in tumor or nodule tissue were compared.

CDR3 length: 14 amino acids. From germline, CDR1 is MDHEN and CDR2 SYDVKM. Losses at the gene ends were 6 bases for V and 9 bases for J; bases not matched to a gene: 7. Thyroid surgery had not been preceded by any treatment in any patient. In the source study's methods: A papillary thyroid cancer distant-metastasis classifier was built from CDR3 differences across clinicopathological groups. Via MiXCR, TCRdb re-called the PCR reads. These V and J calls derive from TCRdb rather than the authors' analysis. The data contain some 83,000 clones, around 13% of them singletons. The sample holds many counts of this clone. The antigen is not known. Whole-study findings and limits: TCR beta diversity was reportedly significantly higher in malignant thyroid tumors than benign nodules, in blood and tumor.

This receptor was identified in a female donor with papillary thyroid cancer or a benign thyroid nodule (not recorded which). Some clones in this sample may be carry-over from other donors' samples. J is TRBJ1-6 and V is TRBV28, with 8 bases aligning to TRBD1. The sequenced sample consisted of tumor tissue. The CDR3 sequence is CASSVTGAFSPLHF. CDR3 bases: TGTGCCAGCAGCGTGACAGGGGCCTTTTCACCCCTCCACTTT.